Listed here are 26 T cell receptor beta chains from one sample, sequenced in a study of CD8 T cells in Susac syndrome. The RNA, roughly 0.5 to 1 ug, was put through reverse transcription using random hexamers. Each CDR3 protein gets one entry after TCRdb re-called the immunoSEQ multiplex PCR reads with MiXCR. The sample records 150,000 to 190,000 distinct CDR3 sequences, approximately 94% being singletons. Sequenced sample: CD8+ T cells from PBMCs. All receptors come from a human donor with multiple sclerosis.

The V gene is TRBV5-1, the J gene TRBJ1-2; no clear D gene. The CDR3 totals 15 residues. CDR1 and CDR2 from the germline V gene are SGHRS and YFSETQ. V lost 0 bases and J 4 bases, leaving 13 bases between the germline ends. In DNA form, the CDR3 reads TGCGCCAGCAGCTTGGATTTGGCCAGAAGCTATGGCTACACCTTC. Protein sequence: CASSLDLARSYGYTF.

This clonotype has just one count. The chain is built from TRBV6-5 and TRBJ2-1; the D is unclear. CDR3 length: 11 amino acids. Trimming shortened V by 5 bases and J by 9 bases, and 8 bases separated the two germline ends. Germline V gene sequence: CDR1 MNHEY, CDR2 SVGAGI. The CDR3: CASSQPGEQFF. The CDR3 region has the DNA TGTGCCAGCAGTCAACCTGGTGAGCAGTTCTTC.

The V and J genes are TRBV18 and TRBJ1-1; no clear D gene. Trimming cost V 2 bases and J 4 bases, with 17 bases left between them. Per germline, CDR1 KGHSH and CDR2 LQKENI. This CDR3 contains 16 residues. CDR3 DNA sequence: TGTGCCAGCTCACCAAGCCGAATGTCGAGGAGCACTGAAGCTTTCTTT. Translating gives CASSPSRMSRSTEAFF.

This chain uses TRBV7-9 with TRBJ1-5, with D possibly TRBD1 on 5 matching bases. Trimming took off 5 bases at V and 4 bases at J, with 12 bases between the two ends. Looked up from germline, CDR1 is SEHNR and CDR2 is FQNEAQ (reference sequence). The CDR3 is 14 residues long. CDR3 in amino acids: CASSPPGGNQPQHF. The CDR3 region has the DNA TGTGCCAGCAGCCCGCCGGGGGGAAATCAGCCCCAGCATTTT.

This chain links TRBV24-1 with TRBJ2-7; 8 nucleotides line up with TRBD2. CDR3 size: 15 residues. In germline, CDR1 is KGHDR, CDR2 SFDVKD. The V segment lost 4 bases and the J segment 5 bases; nucleotides outside the gene matches: 9. The CDR3 bases are TGTGCCACCAGTGACCCCGGGACTAGTCGGGACGAGCAGTACTTC. Translating gives CATSDPGTSRDEQYF.

The rearrangement uses TRBV6-6 and TRBJ2-7; no clear D. The CDR3 totals 16 residues. The germline V gene encodes CDR1 MNHNY and CDR2 SVGAGI (reference sequence). Trimming pared 0 bases from V and 0 bases from J, leaving 12 bases between. This chain's CDR3 is CASSYSVLQNSYEQYF. Here the CDR3 DNA reads TGTGCCAGCAGTTACTCCGTACTCCAGAACTCCTACGAGCAGTACTTC.

This chain links TRBV30 with TRBJ2-1; tentatively, D is TRBD1 (7 bases). Trimming took 3 bases from V and 0 from J, leaving 12 bases between them. From germline, CDR1 is GTSNPN and CDR2 SVGIG (reference sequence). CDR3 length equals 15 residues. The CDR3 is CAWSSGGLSYNEQFF. CDR3 DNA sequence: TGTGCCTGGAGCTCAGGGGGGCTCTCCTACAATGAGCAGTTCTTC.

This chain joins TRBV4-1 and TRBJ2-7; D uncertain. Germline CDR1 and CDR2: MGHRA and YSYEKL. The CDR3 extends over 14 amino acids. The ends were cut back, 0 bases at V and 6 bases at J, with 12 bases in the middle. CDR3 sequence (DNA): TGCGCCAGCAGCCAAGAAAGGAACGGTCGCGAGCAGTACTTC. Protein sequence: CASSQERNGREQYF.

The V call is TRBV12-3 or TRBV12-4, the J call TRBJ2-7; 8 positions match TRBD1. The CDR3 consists of 13 residues. The V gene end was trimmed by 6 bases and the J gene end by 5 bases; junction bases not matched to a gene: 6. CDR3 nucleotides: TGTGCCAGCAGCAAGGACAGGGCGCACGAGCAGTACTTC. Protein product: CASSKDRAHEQYF.

The V gene is TRBV29-1, the J gene TRBJ1-5, with D maybe TRBD1 (6 bases). The V and J ends lost 6 bases and 0 bases respectively, with 12 bases between them. Germline CDR1 reads SQVTM; CDR2 reads ANQGSEA. This CDR3 contains 14 residues. Here the CDR3 DNA reads TGCAGCGTGCAACAGGGTTCTAGCAATCAGCCCCAGCATTTT. Its protein is CSVQQGSSNQPQHF.

The V call is TRBV7-9, the J call TRBJ1-5, with TRBD1 matching 9 bases. Germline-derived CDR1 and CDR2 are SEHNR and FQNEAQ (reference sequence). This CDR3 is built from 17 residues. V lost 1 base, J lost 7 bases, and 11 bases stayed unmatched. CDR3 DNA: TGTGCCAGCAGCTTAGAAGGAGGGACAGGGAAAGGCCAGCCCCAGCATTTT. It is translated as CASSLEGGTGKGQPQHF.

The chain has TRBV12-5 and TRBJ2-1, with D possibly being TRBD1 or TRBD2 (5 bases each). Trimming removed 0 bases from V and 7 bases from J, with 7 bases in between. This CDR3 contains 13 residues. The germline V gene encodes CDR1 LGHNT and CDR2 FRNRAP. The DNA for the CDR3 is TGTGCTAGTGGTTTGGTAGAGGGGAATGAGCAGTTCTTC. Protein: CASGLVEGNEQFF. The whole variable domain, filled in from reference TRBV12-5 and TRBJ2-1, reads DARVTQTPRHKVTEMGQEVTMRCQPILGHNTVFWYRQTMMQGLELLAYFRNRAPLDDSGMPKDRFSAEMPDATLATLKIQPSEPRDSAVYFCASGLVEGNEQFFGPGTRLTVL.

In this sample, this clonotype turned up a few times. The chain links TRBV27 to TRBJ2-7, with 7 bases matching TRBD1. This CDR3 comprises 13 residues. Germline V gene sequence: CDR1 MNHEY, CDR2 SMNVEV (reference sequence). The ends lost 8 bases at V and 3 bases at J; junction bases unmatched: 7. Here the CDR3 DNA reads TGTGCCAGCTCGTTAGGGGGCCTCTACGAGCAGTACTTC. It is translated as CASSLGGLYEQYF.

This clonotype was counted only a few times. V gene TRBV2 combines with J gene TRBJ1-2; no reliable D call. Germline CDR1 is SNHLY and CDR2 is FYNNEI. The CDR3 is 10 residues long. Trimming cost V 10 bases and J 5 bases, with 8 bases left between them. The CDR3 is CATRGYGYTF. The CDR3 region has the DNA TGTGCCACCAGAGGGTATGGCTACACCTTC.

The J gene is TRBJ1-2, the V gene TRBV29-1; 7 nucleotides match TRBD1. This CDR3 contains 17 residues. J lost 5 bases, V lost 0 bases, and 15 bases had no gene match. Germline CDR1 reads SQVTM; CDR2 reads ANQGSEA. The CDR3 bases are TGCAGCGTTGAAGATCGCTTAGACAGGGTCGGGGCGTATGGCTACACCTTC. It encodes CSVEDRLDRVGAYGYTF.

The V call is TRBV20-1, the J call TRBJ2-3; D is possibly TRBD2 (6 bases). CDR1 is DFQATT and CDR2 is SNEGSKA in the germline V gene (reference sequence). Trimming removed 1 base from V and 4 bases from J, with 15 bases in between. The CDR3 consists of 15 residues. DNA of the CDR3: TGCAGTGCTAGAGTAGGGACTTGGACGGCAGATACGCAGTATTTT. It codes for CSARVGTWTADTQYF.

This clonotype was seen just once. This chain joins TRBV27 and TRBJ2-1; possibly TRBD1 for D (6 bases). V dropped 2 bases and J dropped 6 bases, with 14 bases sitting between them. This CDR3 comprises 15 residues. Per germline, CDR1 MNHEY and CDR2 SMNVEV (reference sequence). CDR3 protein: CASSLLRGRSNEQFF. Written as DNA, the CDR3 is TGTGCCAGCAGTTTACTCAGGGGCCGTAGCAATGAGCAGTTCTTC.

The chain is built from TRBV27 and TRBJ2-5, with D possibly TRBD2 on 5 matching bases. The CDR3 has 14 amino acids. The V gene lost 6 bases and the J gene lost 7 bases, with 18 bases spanning the gap. Germline loops: CDR1 MNHEY, CDR2 SMNVEV (reference sequence). CDR3 sequence (DNA): TGTGCCAGCAGGAGGACTGTGGTGATCGGGACCCAGTACTTC. Translated: CASRRTVVIGTQYF.

The V and J genes are TRBV29-1 and TRBJ1-2; perhaps TRBD1 as D (6 bases). Germline V gene lookup returns CDR1 SQVTM and CDR2 ANQGSEA. The CDR3 runs 15 residues. Trimming removed 3 bases from V and 0 bases from J, with 14 bases in between. CDR3 DNA sequence: TGCAGCGTTGATCGGACAGAAAATTCTAACTATGGCTACACCTTC. It encodes CSVDRTENSNYGYTF.

This chain joins TRBV30 and TRBJ2-1; no reliable D call. V was pared by 4 bases and J by 4 bases, with 14 bases between. This CDR3 comprises 14 residues. Germline assignment: CDR1 GTSNPN and CDR2 SVGIG (reference sequence). The CDR3 sequence: CAWKRTGRYNEQFF. The CDR3, as DNA: TGTGCCTGGAAACGTACCGGCCGATACAATGAGCAGTTCTTC.

The chain links TRBV20-1 to TRBJ2-3; 7 bases are shared with TRBD2. Germline CDR1 reads DFQATT; CDR2 reads SNEGSKA (reference sequence). This CDR3 has 15 residues. With V trimmed by 6 bases and J by 0 bases, 9 bases remained unmatched. The CDR3 reads CSAQPSGPSTDTQYF. CDR3 in DNA: TGCAGTGCCCAGCCTAGCGGACCTAGCACAGATACGCAGTATTTT.

The chain joins TRBV27 to TRBJ1-1; D uncertain. The CDR3 is 15 residues long. The germline gives CDR1 MNHEY, CDR2 SMNVEV (reference sequence). The ends were cut back, 0 bases at V and 0 bases at J, with 8 bases in the middle. This CDR3 is CASSLSRTLNTEAFF. The DNA for the CDR3 is TGTGCCAGCAGTTTATCGAGGACTTTGAACACTGAAGCTTTCTTT.

The chain has TRBV27 and TRBJ1-2, with D perhaps TRBD1 (5 bases). The CDR3 is made up of 14 amino acids. Germline loops: CDR1 MNHEY, CDR2 SMNVEV (reference sequence). The V end lost 3 bases, the J end lost 5 bases, and 13 bases lay between the germline ends. The DNA of the CDR3 is TGTGCCAGCAGTTTCGTTGGGGGGGATTATGGCTACACCTTC. It yields the protein CASSFVGGDYGYTF.

In DNA form, the CDR3 reads TGCAGTGCTAGATCCCATTCACAGGGGCCCTACGAGCAGTACTTC. Its translation: CSARSHSQGPYEQYF. The rearrangement uses TRBV20-1 and TRBJ2-7; 7 bases match TRBD1. The CDR3 length is 15 residues. With 2 bases clipped from V and 2 bases from J, the junction kept 9 bases outside the gene matches. The germline V gene has CDR1 DFQATT and CDR2 SNEGSKA (reference sequence).

CDR3 in amino acids: CASSVVKGAIDEQYF. CDR3 bases: TGTGCCAGCAGCGTAGTCAAAGGGGCTATTGACGAGCAGTACTTC. The chain uses TRBV9 and TRBJ2-7; TRBD1 is a possible D gene (5 bases). CDR1 is SGDLS, CDR2 YYNGEE, per germline. Between the trimmed V and J ends, which lost 0 bases and 5 bases, there was a span of 15 bases. The CDR3 is 15 amino acids.

The rearrangement uses TRBV12-3 or TRBV12-4 and TRBJ2-3; no clear D. Trimming took 9 bases from V and 6 from J, leaving 7 bases between them. The length of the CDR3 is 10 residues. CDR3 loop: CASLGDTQYF. The CDR3 coding sequence is TGTGCCAGTCTAGGGGATACGCAGTATTTT.